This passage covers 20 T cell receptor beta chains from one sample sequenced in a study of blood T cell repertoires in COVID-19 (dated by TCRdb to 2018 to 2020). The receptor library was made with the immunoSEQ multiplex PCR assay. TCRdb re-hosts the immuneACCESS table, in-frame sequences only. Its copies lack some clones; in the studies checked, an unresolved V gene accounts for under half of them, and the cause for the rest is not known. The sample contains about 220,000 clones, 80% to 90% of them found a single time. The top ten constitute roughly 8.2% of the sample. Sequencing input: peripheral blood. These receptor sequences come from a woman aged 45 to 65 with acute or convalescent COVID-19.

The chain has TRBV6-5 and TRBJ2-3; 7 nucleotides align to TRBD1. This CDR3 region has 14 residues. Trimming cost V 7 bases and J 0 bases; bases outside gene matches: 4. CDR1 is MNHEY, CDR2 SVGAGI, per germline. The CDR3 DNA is TGTGCCAGCACAAGGGGGCGTAGCACAGATACGCAGTATTTT. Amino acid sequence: CASTRGRSTDTQYF.

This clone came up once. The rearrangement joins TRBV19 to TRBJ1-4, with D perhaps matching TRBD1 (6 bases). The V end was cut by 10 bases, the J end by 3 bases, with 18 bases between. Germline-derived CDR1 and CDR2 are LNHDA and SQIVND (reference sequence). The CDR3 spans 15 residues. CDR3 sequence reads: CATSKGQVPNEKLFF. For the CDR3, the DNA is TGTGCCACCTCGAAGGGACAAGTCCCTAATGAAAAACTGTTTTTT.

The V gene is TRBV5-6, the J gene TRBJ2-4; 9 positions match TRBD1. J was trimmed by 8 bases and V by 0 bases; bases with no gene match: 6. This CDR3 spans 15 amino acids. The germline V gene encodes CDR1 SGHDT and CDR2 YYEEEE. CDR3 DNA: TGTGCCAGCAGCTTGGCTCCGGACAGGGGAGACATTCAGTACTTC. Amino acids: CASSLAPDRGDIQYF.

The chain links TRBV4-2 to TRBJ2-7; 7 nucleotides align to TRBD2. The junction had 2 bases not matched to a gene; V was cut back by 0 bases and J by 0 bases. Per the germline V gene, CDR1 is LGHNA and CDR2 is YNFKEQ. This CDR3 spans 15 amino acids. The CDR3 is CASSQEGGSSYEQYF. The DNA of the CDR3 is TGTGCCAGCAGCCAAGAGGGAGGGAGCTCCTACGAGCAGTACTTC.

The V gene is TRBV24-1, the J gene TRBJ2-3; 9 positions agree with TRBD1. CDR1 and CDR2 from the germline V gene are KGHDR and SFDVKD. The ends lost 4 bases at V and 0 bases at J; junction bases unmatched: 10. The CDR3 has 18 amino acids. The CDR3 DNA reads TGTGCCACCAGTGACCCAGGGACAGGGAGTTATAGCACAGATACGCAGTATTTT. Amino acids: CATSDPGTGSYSTDTQYF.

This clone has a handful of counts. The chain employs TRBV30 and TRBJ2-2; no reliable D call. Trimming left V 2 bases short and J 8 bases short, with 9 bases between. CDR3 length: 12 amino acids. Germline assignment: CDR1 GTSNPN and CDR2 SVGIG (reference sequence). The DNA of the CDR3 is TGTGCCTGGAGTTTGAGACTTGGGGAGCTGTTTTTT. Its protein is CAWSLRLGELFF.

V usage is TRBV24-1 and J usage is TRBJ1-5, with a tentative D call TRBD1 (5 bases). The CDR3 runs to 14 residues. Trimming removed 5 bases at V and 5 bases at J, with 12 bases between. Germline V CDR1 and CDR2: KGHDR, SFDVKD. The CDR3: CATSAWGEDQPQHF. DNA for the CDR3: TGTGCCACCAGTGCGTGGGGGGAGGATCAGCCCCAGCATTTT.

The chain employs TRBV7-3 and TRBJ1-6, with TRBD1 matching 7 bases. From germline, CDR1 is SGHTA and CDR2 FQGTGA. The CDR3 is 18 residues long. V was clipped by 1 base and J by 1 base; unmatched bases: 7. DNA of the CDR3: TGTGCCAGCAGCTTAATGGGAGCAGGGGGTTCCTATAATTCACCCCTCCACTTT. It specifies CASSLMGAGGSYNSPLHF.

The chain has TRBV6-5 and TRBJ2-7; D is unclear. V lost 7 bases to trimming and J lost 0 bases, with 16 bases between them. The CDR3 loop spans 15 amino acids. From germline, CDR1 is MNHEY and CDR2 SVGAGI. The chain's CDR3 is CASIPTYKSSYEQYF. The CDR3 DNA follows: TGTGCCAGCATCCCCACATACAAAAGCTCCTACGAGCAGTACTTC.

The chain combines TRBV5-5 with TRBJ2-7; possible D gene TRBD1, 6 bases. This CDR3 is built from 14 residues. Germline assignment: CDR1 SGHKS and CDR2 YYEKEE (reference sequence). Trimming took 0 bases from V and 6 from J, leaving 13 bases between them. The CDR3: CASSLEAGVAEQYF. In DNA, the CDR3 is TGTGCCAGCAGCTTGGAGGCAGGGGTGGCCGAGCAGTACTTC.

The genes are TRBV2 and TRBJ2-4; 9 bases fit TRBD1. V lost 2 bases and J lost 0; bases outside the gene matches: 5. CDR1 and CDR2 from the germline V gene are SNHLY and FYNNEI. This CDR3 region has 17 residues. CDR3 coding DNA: TGTGCCAGCAGTGAACTGGGGACAGGGCTAGCCAAAAACATTCAGTACTTC. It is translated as CASSELGTGLAKNIQYF. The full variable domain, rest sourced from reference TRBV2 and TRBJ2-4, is EPEVTQTPSHQVTQMGQEVILRCVPISNHLYFYWYRQILGQKVEFLVSFYNNEISEKSEIFDDQFSVERPDGSNFTLKIRSTKLEDSAMYFCASSELGTGLAKNIQYFGAGTRLSVL.

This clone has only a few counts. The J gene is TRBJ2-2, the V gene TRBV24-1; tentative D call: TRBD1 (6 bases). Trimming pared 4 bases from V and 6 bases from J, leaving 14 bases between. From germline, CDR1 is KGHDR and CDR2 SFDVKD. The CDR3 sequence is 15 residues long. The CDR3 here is CATSDLQGPAGELFF. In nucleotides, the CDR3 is TGTGCCACCAGTGACCTGCAGGGGCCCGCCGGGGAGCTGTTTTTT.

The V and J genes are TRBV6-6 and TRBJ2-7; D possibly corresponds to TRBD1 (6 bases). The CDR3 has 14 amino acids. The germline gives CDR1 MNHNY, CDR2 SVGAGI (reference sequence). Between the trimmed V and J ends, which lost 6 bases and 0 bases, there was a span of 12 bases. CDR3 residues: CASRHGTPSYEQYF. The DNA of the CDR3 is TGTGCCAGCAGACACGGGACACCCTCCTACGAGCAGTACTTC.

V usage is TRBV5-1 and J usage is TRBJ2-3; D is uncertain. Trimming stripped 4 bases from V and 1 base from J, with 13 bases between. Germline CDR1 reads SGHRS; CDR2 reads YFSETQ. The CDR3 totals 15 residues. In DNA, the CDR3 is TGCGCCAGCAGCGTGACTCCGGTCGGCACAGATACGCAGTATTTT. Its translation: CASSVTPVGTDTQYF.

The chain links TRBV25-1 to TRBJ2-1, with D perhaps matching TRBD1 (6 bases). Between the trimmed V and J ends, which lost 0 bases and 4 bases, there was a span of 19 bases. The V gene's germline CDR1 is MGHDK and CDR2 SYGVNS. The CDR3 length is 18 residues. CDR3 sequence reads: CASSEYSLWAGVYNEQFF. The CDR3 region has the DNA TGTGCCAGCAGTGAATATAGTCTGTGGGCAGGGGTTTACAATGAGCAGTTCTTC.

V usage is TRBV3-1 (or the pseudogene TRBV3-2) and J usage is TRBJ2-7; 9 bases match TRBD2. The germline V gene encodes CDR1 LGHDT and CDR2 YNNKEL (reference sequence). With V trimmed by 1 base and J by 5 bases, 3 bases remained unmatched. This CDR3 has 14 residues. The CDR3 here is CASSQGSGRDEQYF. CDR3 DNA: TGTGCCAGCAGCCAAGGTAGCGGGAGAGACGAGCAGTACTTC.

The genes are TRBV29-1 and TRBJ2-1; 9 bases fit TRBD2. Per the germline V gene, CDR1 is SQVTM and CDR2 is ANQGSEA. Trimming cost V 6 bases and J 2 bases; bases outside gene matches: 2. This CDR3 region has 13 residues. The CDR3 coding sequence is TGCAGCGTCTTAGCGGGAGCCTACAATGAGCAGTTCTTC. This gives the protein CSVLAGAYNEQFF.

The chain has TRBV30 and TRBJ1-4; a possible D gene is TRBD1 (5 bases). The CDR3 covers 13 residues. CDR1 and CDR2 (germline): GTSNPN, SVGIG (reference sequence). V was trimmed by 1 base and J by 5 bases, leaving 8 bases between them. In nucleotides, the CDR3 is TGTGCCTGGAGTGGACAGCTGAATGAAAAACTGTTTTTT. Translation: CAWSGQLNEKLFF.

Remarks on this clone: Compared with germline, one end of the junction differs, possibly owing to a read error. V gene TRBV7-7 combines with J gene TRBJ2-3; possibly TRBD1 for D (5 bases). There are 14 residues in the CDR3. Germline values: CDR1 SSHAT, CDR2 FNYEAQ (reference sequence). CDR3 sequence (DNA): TGTGCTAGCAGCTTAGGGGCAGGTTCGGATACGCAGTATTTT. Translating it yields CASSLGAGSDTQYF.

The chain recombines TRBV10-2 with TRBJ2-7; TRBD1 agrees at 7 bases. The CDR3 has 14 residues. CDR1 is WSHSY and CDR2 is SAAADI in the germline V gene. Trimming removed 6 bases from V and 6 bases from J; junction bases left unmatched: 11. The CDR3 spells CASSADRARGEQYF. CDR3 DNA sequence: TGCGCCAGCAGCGCTGACAGGGCAAGAGGCGAGCAGTACTTC.